This is a list of T cell receptor beta chains from one sample in a study of a mutant IDH1 vaccine in newly diagnosed glioma. Repertoires were generated with immunoSEQ multiplex PCR, while TCRdb's copy carries only in-frame clones and drops some. The sample holds about 15,000 clones; 80% to 90% are singletons and the top ten take 9%. The sample was PBMCs, taken from a glioma patient treated with radiotherapy, temozolomide or both. All receptors come from a woman aged 40 to 55 with glioma. Some clones in this sample may be carry-over from other donors' samples. Each CDR3 is given with its conserved first and last residue. The D gene is left open where the match is weak. Clone size is shown for a subset of rows, as once, few, many or a class of expanded clone.

TRBJ2-7	NA	TRBV6-1	NA	TGTGCCAGCAGTGAAGGACAGACAGAGCAGTACTTC	CASSEGQTEQYF
TRBJ1-5	NA	TRBV6-5	NA	TGTGCCAGCAGTTACTCTGCAGGGCCCTTGGAGCCCCAGCATTTT	CASSYSAGPLEPQHF
TRBJ2-1	few	TRBV21-1	NA	TGTGCCAGCAGCAATGGAGACAATGAGCAGTTCTTC	CASSNGDNEQFF
TRBJ2-3	once	TRBV5-1	TRBD1	TGCGCCAGCAGCTCGGACAGGGGCGGGGATACGCAGTATTTT	CASSSDRGGDTQYF
TRBJ2-5	once	TRBV19	NA	TGTGCCAGTAGTCTCCCGAAGGGGACCCAGTACTTC	CASSLPKGTQYF
TRBJ2-1	NA	TRBV2	NA	TGTTCCAGCAGTGTAAGGGGGGGGCCAAAAAATGAGCAGTTCTTC	CSSSVRGGPKNEQFF
TRBJ1-1	NA	TRBV5-1	NA	TGCGCCAGCAGCTTGGCAGGGGTAACTGAAGCTTTCTTT	CASSLAGVTEAFF
TRBJ1-1	NA	TRBV30	TRBD1	TGTGCCTGGCACAGGGGGCAGATCACTGAAGCTTTCTTT	CAWHRGQITEAFF
TRBJ1-5	NA	TRBV2	NA	TGTGCCAGCGGCTCCCTGGGGGAGAATCAGCCCCAGCATTTT	CASGSLGENQPQHF
TRBJ1-2	NA	TRBV21-1	NA	TGTGCCAGCAGCAAAGCGCTTCATGCAGGGAGCTCGCGTGGCTACACCTTC	CASSKALHAGSSRGYTF
TRBJ2-5	NA	TRBV27	NA	TGTGCCAGCAGTCCAGGACAGTTCCAAGAGACCCAGTACTTC	CASSPGQFQETQYF
TRBJ1-2	NA	TRBV5-6	TRBD1	TGTGCCAGCAGCTTGGGTGGGACAGGCCCCCGAGGCTACACCTTC	CASSLGGTGPRGYTF
TRBJ2-5	NA	TRBV30	NA	TGTGCCTGCAAAGGACAGATCCAAGAGACCCAGTACTTC	CACKGQIQETQYF
TRBJ2-5	NA	TRBV28	NA	TGTGCCATCGAGAGCCAGAAGGAGACCCAGTACTTC	CAIESQKETQYF
TRBJ2-2	NA	TRBV10-3	TRBD2	TGTGCCATCAATTCGGGACTAGCGGGAGTAGGGACCGGGGAGCTGTTTTTT	CAINSGLAGVGTGELFF
TRBJ2-2	NA	TRBV7-2	TRBD2	TGTGCCAGCAGCTTAGCTGGGGGGGTCACCGGGGAGCTGTTTTTT	CASSLAGGVTGELFF
TRBJ2-7	NA	TRBV5-1	NA	TGCGCCAGCAGCTTGGGGAACGAGCAGTACTTC	CASSLGNEQYF
TRBJ1-1	NA	TRBV6-6	TRBD1	TGTGCCAGCAGTCTTGGACAGGGATGGAACACTGAAGCTTTCTTT	CASSLGQGWNTEAFF
TRBJ2-7	NA	TRBV19	NA	TGTGCCAGTAGTGTAAGAGGACGGGTCTACGAGCAGTACTTC	CASSVRGRVYEQYF
TRBJ2-5	NA	TRBV6-4	TRBD1	TGTGCCAGCAGTGCGGGACAGGGGGGACAAGAGACCCAGTACTTC	CASSAGQGGQETQYF
TRBJ1-5	NA	TRBV2	TRBD1	TGTGCCAGCAGTCAGGGACAGGCTAGCAATCAGCCCCAGCATTTT	CASSQGQASNQPQHF
TRBJ1-5	NA	TRBV6-6	TRBD1	TGTGCCAGCAGCCTGCCCGGACAGGGATATCAGCCCCAGCATTTT	CASSLPGQGYQPQHF
TRBJ2-1	NA	TRBV2	TRBD2	TGTGCCAGCAGTGAACGGGGTGGACGGGGGGGTCCTTTTGAGCAGTTCTTC	CASSERGGRGGPFEQFF
TRBJ2-1	once	TRBV10-1	TRBD2	TGCGCCAGCAGTCGCTTTAGCGGGGGGCTGTACAATGAGCAGTTCTTC	CASSRFSGGLYNEQFF
TRBJ2-1	NA	TRBV28	NA	TGTGCCAGCAGTTCTGGATTGGGTGAGCAGTTCTTC	CASSSGLGEQFF
TRBJ2-7	NA	TRBV6-6	TRBD1	TGTGCCAGCAGTTACAAATGGACAGGGATATCCTACGAGCAGTACTTC	CASSYKWTGISYEQYF
TRBJ2-3	NA	TRBV6-6	NA	TGTGCCAGCAGAACCACAGATACGCAGTATTTT	CASRTTDTQYF
TRBJ2-1	NA	TRBV11-2	TRBD2	TGTGCCAGCAGCTCAACAGCGGGAGCAGAGAATGAGCAGTTCTTC	CASSSTAGAENEQFF
TRBJ2-1	NA	TRBV7-9	NA	TGTGCCAGCAGCTCAGTCAAGGGACCAACTTACAATGAGCAGTTCTTC	CASSSVKGPTYNEQFF
TRBJ1-1	NA	TRBV15	NA	TGTGCCACCAGCACTGGGCGAAATGAAGCTTTCTTT	CATSTGRNEAFF
TRBJ1-6	NA	TRBV4-1	TRBD1	TGCGCCAGCAGCCAAGACATGAGCGCGACAGGGAATTCACCCCTCCACTTT	CASSQDMSATGNSPLHF
TRBJ2-7	NA	TRBV7-6	NA	TGTGCCAGCAGCCCCGACCCCAGAACCTCCGAGCAGTACTTC	CASSPDPRTSEQYF
TRBJ2-3	NA	TRBV19	TRBD2	TGTGCCAGTAGTACGGGACTAGCGGGAGGGCCCGGCACAGATACGCAGTATTTT	CASSTGLAGGPGTDTQYF
TRBJ1-2	once	TRBV5-6	NA	TGTGCCAGCAGCTTGGGACAGCTATATGGCTACACCTTC	CASSLGQLYGYTF
TRBJ1-4	NA	TRBV10-2	TRBD1	TGCGCCAGCAGTGAGGACAGGGAGGACCTTGGGGAAAAACTGTTTTTT	CASSEDREDLGEKLFF
TRBJ2-3	few	TRBV7-9	NA	TGTGCCAGCAGCTTAGACGTTCCACCTAGCACAGATACGCAGTATTTT	CASSLDVPPSTDTQYF
TRBJ1-4	once	TRBV11-2	NA	TGTGCCAGCAGCTTTTATGGGGGGCATGGTGAAAAACTGTTTTTT	CASSFYGGHGEKLFF
TRBJ2-3	NA	TRBV30	NA	TGTGCCTGGAGTGTAAGGATCCGGGATACGCAGTATTTT	CAWSVRIRDTQYF
TRBJ1-4	NA	TRBV27	NA	TGTGCCAGCCGCGGGCTGGGGGCAACTAATGAAAAACTGTTTTTT	CASRGLGATNEKLFF
TRBJ1-5	NA	TRBV30	NA	TGTGCCTGGAGTGTAAGGGGAAAGGGCAATCAGCCCCAGCATTTT	CAWSVRGKGNQPQHF
TRBJ1-2	NA	TRBV5-5	NA	TGTGCCAGCAGCTTGGAAGGCTATGGCTACACCTTC	CASSLEGYGYTF
TRBJ1-5	once	TRBV10-3	TRBD1	TGTGCCATCAGCCCGGGACAGGGAAAAGATCAGCCCCAGCATTTT	CAISPGQGKDQPQHF
TRBJ1-3	NA	TRBV18	NA	TGTGCCAGCTCCCGGGACGGACTCTCTGGAAACACCATATATTTT	CASSRDGLSGNTIYF
TRBJ2-7	once	TRBV30	TRBD2	TGTGCCTGGAGTGCGGGACTAGCGGGGGGCTACGAGCAGTACTTC	CAWSAGLAGGYEQYF
TRBJ2-2	NA	TRBV19	NA	TGTGCCAGTAGTAATTGGGGAACCGGGGAGCTGTTTTTT	CASSNWGTGELFF
TRBJ1-2	NA	TRBV4-1	NA	TGCGCCAGCAGCCAAGGGGGGGGGCTTAGTGGCTACACCTTC	CASSQGGGLSGYTF
TRBJ2-5	few	TRBV2	NA	TGTGCCAGCAGTGCCTTAGAAGAGACCCAGTACTTC	CASSALEETQYF
TRBJ2-2	NA	TRBV19	NA	TGTGCCAGTAACTCGCGGGATAACACCGGGGAGCTGTTTTTT	CASNSRDNTGELFF
TRBJ2-2	NA	TRBV7-9	NA	TGTGCCAGCACCCAAGGTGAAACCGGGGAGCTGTTTTTT	CASTQGETGELFF
TRBJ2-7	once	TRBV11-3	TRBD2	TGTGCCAGCAGCAAATGGGCGGGGGGGATTCAAGAGCAGTACTTC	CASSKWAGGIQEQYF
TRBJ2-3	NA	TRBV9	NA	TGTGCCAGCAGCCCAAGGGGAGGTTCAGATACGCAGTATTTT	CASSPRGGSDTQYF
TRBJ2-1	NA	TRBV4-2	NA	TGTGCCAGCAGCCAAGTGGCCCTCGTCGGCAATGAGCAGTTCTTC	CASSQVALVGNEQFF
TRBJ1-1	NA	TRBV4-1	TRBD1	TGCGCCAGCAGCCAAGATAATCCGAACAGGGGGCATAGGGCTGAAGCTTTCTTT	CASSQDNPNRGHRAEAFF
TRBJ2-7	NA	TRBV2	NA	TGTGCCAGCAGTGAAGAGCCGGTCTCGGAGCAGTACTTC	CASSEEPVSEQYF
TRBJ1-1	NA	TRBV27	NA	TGTGCCAGCAGTTTGCAGATAAACACTGAAGCTTTCTTT	CASSLQINTEAFF